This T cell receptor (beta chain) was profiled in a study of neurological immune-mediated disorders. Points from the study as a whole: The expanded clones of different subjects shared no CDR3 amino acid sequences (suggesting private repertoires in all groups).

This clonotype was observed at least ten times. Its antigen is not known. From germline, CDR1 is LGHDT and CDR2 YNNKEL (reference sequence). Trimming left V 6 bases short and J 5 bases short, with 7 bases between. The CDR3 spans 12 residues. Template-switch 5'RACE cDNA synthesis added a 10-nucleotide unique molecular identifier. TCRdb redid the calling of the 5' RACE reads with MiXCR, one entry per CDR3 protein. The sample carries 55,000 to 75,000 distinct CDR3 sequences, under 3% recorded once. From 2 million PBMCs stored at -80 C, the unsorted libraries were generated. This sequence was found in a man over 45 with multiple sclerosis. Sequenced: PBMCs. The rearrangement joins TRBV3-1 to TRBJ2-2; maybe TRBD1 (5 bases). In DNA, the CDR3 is TGTGCCAGCAGGGACATGACCGGGGAGCTGTTTTTT. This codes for CASRDMTGELFF.